This T cell receptor beta chain was retrieved from a study of vaccination and CD4 T cells after COVID-19. Overall study results and limits: Spike mono-reactivity was the property of 304 of 307 vaccine-specific clones in convalescent patients.

TCRdb analysed the PCR reads with MiXCR anew, one entry per CDR3 protein. The sample lists just over 35,000 distinct CDR3 sequences; 36% were seen once. This clonotype has a handful of counts. Its target is not known. Noted time point: late sampling 161 to 241 days after vaccination in a few convalescent patients. V shed 3 bases and J shed 6 bases, with 12 bases lying between them. The CDR3 is made up of 13 amino acids. In germline, CDR1 is MNHEY, CDR2 SMNVEV (reference sequence). This sample comprised CD4+ T cells from blood, obtained about 7 months after SARS-CoV-2 vaccination. The clonotype comes from a human donor who had recovered from COVID-19. The genes are TRBV27 and TRBJ2-7; D might be TRBD2 (6 bases). CDR3 sequence reads: CASSFGGLREQYF. CDR3 nucleotide sequence: TGTGCCAGCAGTTTCGGGGGATTACGCGAGCAGTACTTC.